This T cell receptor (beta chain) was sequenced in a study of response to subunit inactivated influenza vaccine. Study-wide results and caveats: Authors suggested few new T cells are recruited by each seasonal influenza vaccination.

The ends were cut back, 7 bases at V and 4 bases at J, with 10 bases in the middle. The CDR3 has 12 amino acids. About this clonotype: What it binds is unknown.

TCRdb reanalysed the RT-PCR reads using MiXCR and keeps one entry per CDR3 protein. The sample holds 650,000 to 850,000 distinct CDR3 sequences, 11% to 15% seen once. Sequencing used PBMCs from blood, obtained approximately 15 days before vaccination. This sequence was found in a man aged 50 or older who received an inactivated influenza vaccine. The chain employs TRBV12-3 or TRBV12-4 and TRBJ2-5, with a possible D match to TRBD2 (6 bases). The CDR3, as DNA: TGTGCCAGCACTGGAGGGGTAGAGACCCAGTACTTC. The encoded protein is CASTGGVETQYF.